The entry below describes one T cell receptor beta chain. Grouping used clinical history reported by participants in a survey and questionnaire. During the 2 weeks before they entered the study, exposed participants had met someone with a PCR-confirmed or clinician-diagnosed COVID-19 case. The V and J ends lost 0 bases and 1 base, in that order; junction bases with no gene match: 0. The germline gives CDR1 SGHNT, CDR2 YYREEE (reference sequence). This CDR3 has 14 residues. This sample was included in a study of blood T cell repertoires in COVID-19. The wider study: PBMCs, B-cell-depleted T cells, or T cells were the source of the cDNA or gDNA that made up the material.

Authors' analysis steps: It was from reference gene primer amplification that nucleated cell counts were estimated. Profiled with immunoSEQ multiplex PCR; TCRdb holds only in-frame clones, not every one. V and J calls and clone size are copied from that table; D and trimming were computed from the DNA. Among approximately 380,000 clones listed, roughly 90% were seen once. The sequence was collected from a middle-aged woman who had been exposed to COVID-19. V is TRBV5-4 and J is TRBJ2-5; TRBD2 matches at 7 bases. Sequences were obtained from PBMCs or T cells enriched from blood (not recorded which). CDR3 sequence: CASSLGGGQETQYF. In nucleotides, the CDR3 is TGTGCCAGCAGCTTGGGGGGGGGCCAAGAGACCCAGTACTTC.